This T cell receptor (beta chain) was sequenced in a study of tumor-infiltrating lymphocytes in oesophageal squamous cell carcinoma. Germline V lookup: CDR1 MDHEN, CDR2 SYDVKM. V lost 6 bases and J 6 bases, leaving 22 bases between the germline ends. The CDR3 consists of 16 residues. Each CDR3 protein gets one entry after TCRdb re-called the PCR reads with MiXCR. The data hold 9,500 to 13,000 distinct CDR3 sequences, with around half observed a single time. The sample holds a few counts of this clonotype. The rearrangement links TRBV28 to TRBJ2-3; D perhaps matches TRBD2 (6 bases). The TCR sequence derives from a male donor with esophageal squamous cell carcinoma. The material sequenced was esophageal tumor tissue. The CDR3 region has the DNA TGTGCCAGCAGCCAAACACGGCGGGGCCTGTCGGATACGCAGTATTTT. Its protein is CASSQTRRGLSDTQYF.